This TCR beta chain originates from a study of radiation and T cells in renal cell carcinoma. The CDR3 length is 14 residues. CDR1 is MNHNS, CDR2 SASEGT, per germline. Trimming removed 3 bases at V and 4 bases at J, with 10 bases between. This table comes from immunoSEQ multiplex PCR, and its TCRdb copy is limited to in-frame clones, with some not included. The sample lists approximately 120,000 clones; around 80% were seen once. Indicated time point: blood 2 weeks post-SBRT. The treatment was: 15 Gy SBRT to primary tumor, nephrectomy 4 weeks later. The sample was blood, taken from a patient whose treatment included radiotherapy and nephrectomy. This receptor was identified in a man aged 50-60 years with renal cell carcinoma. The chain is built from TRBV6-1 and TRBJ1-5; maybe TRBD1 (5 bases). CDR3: CASSDLTVNQPQHF. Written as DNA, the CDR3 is TGTGCCAGCAGTGATCTGACAGTGAATCAGCCCCAGCATTTT.